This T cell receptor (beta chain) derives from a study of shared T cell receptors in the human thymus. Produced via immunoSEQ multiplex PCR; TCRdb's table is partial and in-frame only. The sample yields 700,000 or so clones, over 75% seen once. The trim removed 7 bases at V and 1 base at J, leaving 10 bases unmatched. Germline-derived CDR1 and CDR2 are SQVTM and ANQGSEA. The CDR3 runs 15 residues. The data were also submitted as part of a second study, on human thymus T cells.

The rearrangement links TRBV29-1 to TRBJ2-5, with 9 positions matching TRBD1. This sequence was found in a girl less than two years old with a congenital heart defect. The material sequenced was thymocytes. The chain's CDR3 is CSAQGGTGTQETQYF. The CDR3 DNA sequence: TGCAGCGCCCAAGGCGGGACAGGGACCCAAGAGACCCAGTACTTC.